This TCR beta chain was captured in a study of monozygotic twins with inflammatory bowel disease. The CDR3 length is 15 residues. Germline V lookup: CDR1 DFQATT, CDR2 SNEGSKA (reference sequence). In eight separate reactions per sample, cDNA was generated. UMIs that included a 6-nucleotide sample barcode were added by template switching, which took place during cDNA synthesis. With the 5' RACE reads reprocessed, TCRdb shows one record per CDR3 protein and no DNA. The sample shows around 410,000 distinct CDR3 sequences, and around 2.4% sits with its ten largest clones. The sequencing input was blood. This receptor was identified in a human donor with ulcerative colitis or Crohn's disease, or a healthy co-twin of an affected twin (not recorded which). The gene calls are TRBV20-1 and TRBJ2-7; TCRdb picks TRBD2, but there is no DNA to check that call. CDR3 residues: CSARGAGEGSYEQYF.